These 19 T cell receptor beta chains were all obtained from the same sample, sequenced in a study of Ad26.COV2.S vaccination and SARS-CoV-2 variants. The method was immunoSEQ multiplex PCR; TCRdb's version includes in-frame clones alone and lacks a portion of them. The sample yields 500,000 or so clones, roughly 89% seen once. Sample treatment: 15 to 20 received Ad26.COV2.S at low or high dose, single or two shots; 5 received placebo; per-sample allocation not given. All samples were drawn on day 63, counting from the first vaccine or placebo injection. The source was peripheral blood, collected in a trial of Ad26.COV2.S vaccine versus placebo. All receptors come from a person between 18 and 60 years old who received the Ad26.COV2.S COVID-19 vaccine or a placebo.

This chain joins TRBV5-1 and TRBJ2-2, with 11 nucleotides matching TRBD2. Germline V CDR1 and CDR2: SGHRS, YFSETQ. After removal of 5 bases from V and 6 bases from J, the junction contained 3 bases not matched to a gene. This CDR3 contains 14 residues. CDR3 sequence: CASSSGLAAGELFF. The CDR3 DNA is TGCGCCAGCAGTTCGGGACTAGCGGCCGGGGAGCTGTTTTTT.

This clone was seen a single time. The CDR3 is CASSPLGPGAPAEQYF. In DNA, the CDR3 is TGTGCCAGCAGCCCCCTGGGCCCGGGGGCCCCGGCTGAGCAGTACTTC. The chain couples TRBV13 to TRBJ2-7; the D call may be TRBD1 or TRBD2 (6 bases each). Trimming shortened V by 5 bases and J by 7 bases, and 24 bases separated the two germline ends. This CDR3 is built from 16 residues. Germline loops: CDR1 PRHDT, CDR2 FYEKMQ (reference sequence).

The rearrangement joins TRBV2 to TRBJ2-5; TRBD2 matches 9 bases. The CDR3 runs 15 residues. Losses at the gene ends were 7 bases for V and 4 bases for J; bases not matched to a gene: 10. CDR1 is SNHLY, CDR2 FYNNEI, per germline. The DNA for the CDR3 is TGTGCCAGCAAGCTAGCGGGAACTACCCGAGAGACCCAGTACTTC. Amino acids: CASKLAGTTRETQYF.

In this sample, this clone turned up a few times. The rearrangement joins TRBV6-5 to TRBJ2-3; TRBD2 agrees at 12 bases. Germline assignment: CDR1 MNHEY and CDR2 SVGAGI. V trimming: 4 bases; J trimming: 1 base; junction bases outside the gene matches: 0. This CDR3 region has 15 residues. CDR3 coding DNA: TGTGCCAGCAGTTGGACTAGCGGGGGCACAGATACGCAGTATTTT. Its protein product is CASSWTSGGTDTQYF.

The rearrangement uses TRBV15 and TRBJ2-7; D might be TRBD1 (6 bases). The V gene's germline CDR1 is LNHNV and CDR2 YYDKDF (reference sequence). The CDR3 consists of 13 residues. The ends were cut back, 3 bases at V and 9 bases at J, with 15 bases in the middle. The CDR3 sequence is CATSSYRATRQYF. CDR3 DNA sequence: TGTGCCACCAGCAGCTACAGGGCTACGAGGCAGTACTTC. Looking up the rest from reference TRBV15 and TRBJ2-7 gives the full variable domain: DAMVIQNPRYQVTQFGKPVTLSCSQTLNHNVMYWYQQKSSQAPKLLFHYYDKDFNNEADTPDNFQSRRPNTSFCFLDIRSPGLGDTAMYLCATSSYRATRQYFGPGTRLTVT.

CDR3 sequence: CASSYSGGQETQYF. The CDR3 DNA is TGTGCCAGCAGTTACTCGGGGGGCCAAGAGACCCAGTACTTC. The chain carries TRBV6-5 and TRBJ2-5, with a possible D match to TRBD2 (6 bases). CDR1 and CDR2 from the germline V gene are MNHEY and SVGAGI. Trimming cost V 0 bases and J 1 base, with 6 bases left between them. The CDR3 consists of 14 residues.

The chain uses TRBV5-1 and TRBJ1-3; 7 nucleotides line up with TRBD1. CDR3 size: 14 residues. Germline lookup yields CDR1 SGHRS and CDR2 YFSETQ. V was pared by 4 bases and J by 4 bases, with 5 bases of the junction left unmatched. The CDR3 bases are TGCGCCAGCAGCACCGGGACAGCGGGAAACACCATATATTTT. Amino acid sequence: CASSTGTAGNTIYF. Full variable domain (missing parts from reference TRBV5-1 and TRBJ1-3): KAGVTQTPRYLIKTRGQQVTLSCSPISGHRSVSWYQQTPGQGLQFLFEYFSETQRNKGNFPGRFSGRQFSNSRSEMNVSTLELGDSALYLCASSTGTAGNTIYFGEGSWLTVV.

Here the CDR3 reads CATSRDHRGGYTF. The CDR3 DNA is TGTGCCACCAGCAGAGATCACAGGGGCGGCTACACCTTC. J is TRBJ1-2 and V is TRBV15; 7 nucleotides line up with TRBD1. The V and J ends lost 0 bases and 8 bases, in that order; junction bases with no gene match: 3. Germline V CDR1 and CDR2: LNHNV, YYDKDF (reference sequence). The CDR3 has 13 residues.

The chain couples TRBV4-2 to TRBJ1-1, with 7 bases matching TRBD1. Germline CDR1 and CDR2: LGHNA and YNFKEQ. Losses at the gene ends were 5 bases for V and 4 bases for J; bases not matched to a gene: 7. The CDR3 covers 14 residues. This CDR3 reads CASSSRGWVTEAFF. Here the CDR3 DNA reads TGTGCCAGCAGCAGCAGGGGGTGGGTCACTGAAGCTTTCTTT.

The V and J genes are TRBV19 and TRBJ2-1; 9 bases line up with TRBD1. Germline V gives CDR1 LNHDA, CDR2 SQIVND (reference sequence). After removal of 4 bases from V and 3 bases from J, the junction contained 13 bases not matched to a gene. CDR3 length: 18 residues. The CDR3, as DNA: TGTGCCAGTAGTACTCCTAACTACGGGACAGGGCTCTACAATGAGCAGTTCTTC. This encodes CASSTPNYGTGLYNEQFF.

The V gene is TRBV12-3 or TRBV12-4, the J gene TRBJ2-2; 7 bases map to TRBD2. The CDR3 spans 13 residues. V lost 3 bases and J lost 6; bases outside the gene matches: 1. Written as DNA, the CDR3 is TGTGCCAGCAGTTTTCGGGGGGCCGGGGAGCTGTTTTTT. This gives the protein CASSFRGAGELFF.

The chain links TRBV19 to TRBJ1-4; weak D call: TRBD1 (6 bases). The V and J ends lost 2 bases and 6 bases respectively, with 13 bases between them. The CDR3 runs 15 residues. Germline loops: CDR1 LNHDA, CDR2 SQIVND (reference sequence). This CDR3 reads CASSIWAGVYEKLFF. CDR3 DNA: TGTGCCAGTAGTATATGGGCAGGGGTGTATGAAAAACTGTTTTTT.

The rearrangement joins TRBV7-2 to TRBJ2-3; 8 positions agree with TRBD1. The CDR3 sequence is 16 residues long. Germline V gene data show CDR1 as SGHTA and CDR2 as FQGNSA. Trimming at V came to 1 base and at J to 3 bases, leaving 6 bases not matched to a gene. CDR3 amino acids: CASSLGQGLDTDTQYF. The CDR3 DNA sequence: TGTGCCAGCAGCTTAGGACAGGGGTTGGATACAGATACGCAGTATTTT.

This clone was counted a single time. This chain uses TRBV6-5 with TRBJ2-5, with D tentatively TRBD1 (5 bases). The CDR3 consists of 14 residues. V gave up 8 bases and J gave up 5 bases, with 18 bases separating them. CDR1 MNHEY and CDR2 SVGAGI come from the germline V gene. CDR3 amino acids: CASRLRQSSETQYF. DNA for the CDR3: TGTGCCAGCCGGCTTCGACAGTCGAGTGAGACCCAGTACTTC.

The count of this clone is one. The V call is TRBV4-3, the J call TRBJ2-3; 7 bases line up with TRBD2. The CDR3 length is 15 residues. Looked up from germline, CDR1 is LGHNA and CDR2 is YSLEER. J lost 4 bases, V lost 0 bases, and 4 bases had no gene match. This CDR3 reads CASSQDASGADTQYF. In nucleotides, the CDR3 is TGCGCCAGCAGCCAAGACGCTAGCGGAGCAGATACGCAGTATTTT.

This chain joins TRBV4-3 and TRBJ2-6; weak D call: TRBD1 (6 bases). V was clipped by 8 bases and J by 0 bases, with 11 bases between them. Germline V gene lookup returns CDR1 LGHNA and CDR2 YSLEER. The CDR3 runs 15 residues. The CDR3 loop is CASAEGVSGANVLTF. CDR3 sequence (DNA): TGCGCCAGCGCTGAGGGGGTCTCTGGGGCCAACGTCCTGACTTTC.

DNA of the CDR3: TGTGCCAGCAGTTTCTCGAACACTGAAGCTTTCTTT. It encodes CASSFSNTEAFF. The V and J genes are TRBV28 and TRBJ1-1; D is ambiguous. In germline, CDR1 is MDHEN, CDR2 SYDVKM. The ends were cut back, 3 bases at V and 1 base at J, with 3 bases in the middle. CDR3 size: 12 residues.

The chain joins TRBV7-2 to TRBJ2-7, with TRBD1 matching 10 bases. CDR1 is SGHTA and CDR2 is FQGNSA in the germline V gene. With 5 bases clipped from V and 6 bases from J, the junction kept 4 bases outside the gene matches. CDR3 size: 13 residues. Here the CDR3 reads CASSRDRGVEQYF. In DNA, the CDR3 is TGTGCCAGCAGCCGGGACAGGGGAGTCGAGCAGTACTTC.

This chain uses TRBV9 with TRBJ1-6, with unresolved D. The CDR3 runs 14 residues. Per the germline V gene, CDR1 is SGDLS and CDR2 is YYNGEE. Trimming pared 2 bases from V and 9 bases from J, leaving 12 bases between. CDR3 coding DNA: TGTGCCAGCAGCGTCGCCTCGAATTTTTCACCCCTCCACTTT. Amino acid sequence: CASSVASNFSPLHF.